These 8 T cell receptor beta chains were all obtained from the same sample, sequenced in a study of blood T cell repertoires in COVID-19. TCRdb's table, derived via immunoSEQ multiplex PCR, lists solely in-frame clones and lacks some. The table records approximately 200,000 clones, roughly 87% of them present only once. Material: PBMCs or T cells enriched from blood (not recorded which). These receptors all come from a man aged 18 to 30 with acute COVID-19.

The V call is TRBV9, the J call TRBJ2-7, with D maybe TRBD2 (5 bases). The V gene's germline CDR1 is SGDLS and CDR2 YYNGEE. V was trimmed by 4 bases and J by 3 bases, leaving 17 bases between them. This CDR3 contains 15 residues. The CDR3 bases are TGTGCCAGCAGCCCCGACGGACTTATCCACTACGAGCAGTACTTC. As protein: CASSPDGLIHYEQYF. Full variable domain (missing parts from reference TRBV9 and TRBJ2-7): DSGVTQTPKHLITATGQRVTLRCSPRSGDLSVYWYQQSLDQGLQFLIQYYNGEERAKGNILERFSAQQFPDLHSELNLSSLELGDSALYFCASSPDGLIHYEQYFGPGTRLTVT.

The chain joins TRBV9 to TRBJ2-7; a possible D gene is TRBD2 (6 bases). CDR3 length: 15 residues. Germline values: CDR1 SGDLS, CDR2 YYNGEE. The V gene lost 3 bases and the J gene lost 3 bases, with 16 bases spanning the gap. The CDR3 region has the DNA TGTGCCAGCAGCGAACAGGAGGGGCACTACTACGAGCAGTACTTC. Translating it yields CASSEQEGHYYEQYF.

This chain links TRBV29-1 with TRBJ1-3; D remains unclear. V lost 5 bases and J 7 bases, leaving 15 bases between the germline ends. From germline, CDR1 is SQVTM and CDR2 ANQGSEA. This CDR3 has 13 amino acids. In DNA form, the CDR3 reads TGCAGCGTTACTAGTCTAGGAGGGAACACCATATATTTT. This sequence encodes CSVTSLGGNTIYF.

This chain links TRBV12-5 with TRBJ2-1; weak D call: TRBD1 (5 bases). The CDR3 sequence is 17 residues long. V was trimmed by 3 bases and J by 0 bases, leaving 15 bases between them. Germline V gene sequence: CDR1 LGHNT, CDR2 FRNRAP. The CDR3 protein is CASGFEGALSSYNEQFF. The CDR3 coding sequence is TGTGCTAGTGGTTTTGAAGGGGCCTTGAGCTCCTACAATGAGCAGTTCTTC. Full variable domain (rest looked up from reference TRBV12-5 and TRBJ2-1): DARVTQTPRHKVTEMGQEVTMRCQPILGHNTVFWYRQTMMQGLELLAYFRNRAPLDDSGMPKDRFSAEMPDATLATLKIQPSEPRDSAVYFCASGFEGALSSYNEQFFGPGTRLTVL.

The chain combines TRBV2 with TRBJ2-5; 7 bases are shared with TRBD1. The V gene's germline CDR1 is SNHLY and CDR2 FYNNEI. Germline trimming cut 5 bases from V and 5 bases from J; bases unmatched to any gene: 11. This CDR3 is 15 amino acids long. This CDR3 is CASSPGLTGRETQYF. The CDR3 bases are TGTGCCAGCAGTCCCGGACTGACAGGGCGGGAGACCCAGTACTTC.

The J gene is TRBJ1-2, the V gene TRBV20-1; 7 positions match TRBD1. The CDR3 is made up of 13 amino acids. CDR1 is DFQATT and CDR2 is SNEGSKA in the germline V gene (reference sequence). V lost 3 bases and J lost 5; bases outside the gene matches: 6. The CDR3, as DNA: TGCAGTGCTAGTCCAGGGGGACGATATGGCTACACCTTC. Protein product: CSASPGGRYGYTF.

V usage is TRBV10-3 and J usage is TRBJ2-6; the match to TRBD2 covers 11 bases. The germline CDR1 and CDR2 sequences are ENHRY and SYGVKD. V was pared by 6 bases and J by 4 bases, with 17 bases of the junction left unmatched. This CDR3 region has 20 residues. CDR3 amino acids: CAISRSTSGGPVAGANVLTF. The CDR3 bases are TGTGCCATCAGCCGTTCTACTAGCGGGGGCCCTGTCGCCGGGGCCAACGTCCTGACTTTC.

CDR3 loop: CASSETLAGRYEQYF. CDR3 sequence (DNA): TGTGCCAGCAGTGAAACGCTAGCGGGAAGGTACGAGCAGTACTTC. The chain carries TRBV2 and TRBJ2-7; 9 nucleotides match TRBD2. The CDR3 length is 15 residues. With 2 bases clipped from V and 4 bases from J, the junction kept 6 bases outside the gene matches. From germline, CDR1 is SNHLY and CDR2 FYNNEI.